A single sample gave rise to the 24 T cell receptor beta chains below, sequenced in a study of shared clonotypes between healthy human individuals. The table came from immunoSEQ multiplex PCR; TCRdb's copy has only in-frame clones and leaves some out. The profile shows some 2.3 million clones, approximately 93% of them singletons. Sequencing was carried out using naive CD4+ T cells from PBMCs. As to subset: CD45RA+ positively selected. Receptors originate from a man younger than 35 in good health. Some clones in this sample may be carry-over from other donors' samples.

The chain carries TRBV7-8 and TRBJ2-7; tentative D call: TRBD1 (6 bases). The CDR3 loop spans 13 amino acids. Trimming left V 1 base short and J 5 bases short, with 9 bases between. Germline CDR1 SGHVS, CDR2 FQNEAQ. The CDR3 DNA reads as TGTGCCAGCAGCTTAGGCAGGGGCCACGAGCAGTACTTC. Protein sequence: CASSLGRGHEQYF.

Concerning this clone itself: The germline gene is not matched at one end of the junction; a read error may be the cause. The rearrangement uses TRBV27 and TRBJ2-2, with 8 bases lining up with TRBD2. The germline V gene has CDR1 MNHEY and CDR2 SMNVEV (reference sequence). The CDR3 totals 18 residues. The CDR3 region has the DNA TGTGCCAGCACTTTAAGCCGACTAGCGCTCGCGAACACCGGGGAGCTGTTTTTT. Encoded protein: CASTLSRLALANTGELFF.

The rearrangement links TRBV5-1 to TRBJ2-3; 9 bases agree with TRBD2. V dropped 5 bases and J dropped 0; count of bases not matched to a gene: 16. Looked up from germline, CDR1 is SGHRS and CDR2 is YFSETQ. The CDR3 is 19 amino acids. CDR3 coding DNA: TGCGCCAGCAGTTATCCGAAAGGGGCTAGCGGGGATAGCACAGATACGCAGTATTTT. Protein sequence: CASSYPKGASGDSTDTQYF.

The chain combines TRBV7-2 with TRBJ2-1, with D maybe TRBD2 (6 bases). The CDR3 consists of 14 residues. Trimming shortened V by 1 base and J by 8 bases, and 12 bases separated the two germline ends. CDR1 and CDR2 from the germline V gene are SGHTA and FQGNSA. The CDR3 region is CASSLVWGVDEQFF. The CDR3 DNA sequence: TGTGCCAGCAGCTTAGTCTGGGGGGTGGATGAGCAGTTCTTC.

This clone occurred once. The CDR3, as DNA: TGCGCCAGCAGCTCACAGGGACTCGGGGGGGTCGGGGAGCTGTTTTTT. Its protein product is CASSSQGLGGVGELFF. The chain recombines TRBV4-1 with TRBJ2-2, with TRBD2 identical over 8 bases. V lost 5 bases, J lost 7 bases, and 12 bases stayed unmatched. This CDR3 region has 16 residues. CDR1 is MGHRA and CDR2 is YSYEKL in the germline V gene.

The chain recombines TRBV6-6 with TRBJ2-1, with a possible D match to TRBD2 (6 bases). Germline-derived CDR1 and CDR2 are MNHNY and SVGAGI (reference sequence). CDR3 length: 15 amino acids. V was trimmed by 4 bases and J by 4 bases, leaving 14 bases between them. The CDR3 sequence: CASSSPGTSYNEQFF. The CDR3, as DNA: TGTGCCAGCAGTTCCCCGGGGACTTCTTACAATGAGCAGTTCTTC.

In its sample, this clone was seen once. The chain carries TRBV4-1 and TRBJ1-5, with D hard to call. V lost 0 bases, J lost 9 bases, and 15 bases lay in between. This CDR3 is 15 amino acids long. Germline CDR1 reads MGHRA; CDR2 reads YSYEKL. The CDR3 spells CASSQEVSARGPQHF. The CDR3 DNA reads TGCGCCAGCAGCCAAGAAGTTTCGGCTCGGGGGCCCCAGCATTTT.

The chain carries TRBV25-1 and TRBJ2-6, with D possibly TRBD2 on 5 matching bases. The germline CDR1 and CDR2 sequences are MGHDK and SYGVNS. V was clipped by 2 bases and J by 0 bases, with 5 bases between them. The CDR3 spans 15 residues. The CDR3 region is CASSEGGSGANVLTF. The CDR3 nucleotides read TGTGCCAGCAGTGAAGGAGGCTCTGGGGCCAACGTCCTGACTTTC.

CDR3 protein: CASHGQGNTEAFF. The CDR3 coding sequence is TGTGCCTCCCACGGACAGGGGAACACTGAAGCTTTCTTT. This chain links TRBV30 with TRBJ1-1, with 8 bases lining up with TRBD1. Unmatched junction bases numbered 5, after V lost 7 bases and J lost 1 base. From germline, CDR1 is GTSNPN and CDR2 SVGIG (reference sequence). The CDR3 has 13 amino acids.

In this sample, this clone turned up a few times. This same CDR3 is encoded by further DNA sequences in the sample. This chain joins TRBV28 and TRBJ1-1; D gene uncertain. This CDR3 has 12 amino acids. In germline, CDR1 is MDHEN, CDR2 SYDVKM. Trimming took 5 bases from V and 3 from J, leaving 7 bases between them. The CDR3 is CASSLGHTEAFF. DNA for the CDR3: TGTGCCAGCAGTCTCGGGCACACTGAAGCTTTCTTT.

V is TRBV5-8 and J is TRBJ1-2; the D gene is possibly TRBD1 (6 bases). The CDR3 loop spans 13 amino acids. The V end lost 4 bases, the J end lost 4 bases, and 11 bases lay between the germline ends. The germline V gene has CDR1 SGHTS and CDR2 YDEGEE. As DNA, the CDR3 is TGTGCCAGCAGCCCAGGGGCGGTCTATGGCTACACCTTC. The encoded protein is CASSPGAVYGYTF.

The J gene is TRBJ2-7, the V gene TRBV11-2, with D tentatively TRBD1 (6 bases). Trimming took off 5 bases at V and 0 bases at J, with 14 bases between the two ends. Germline CDR1 and CDR2: SGHAT and FQNNGV. This CDR3 is built from 15 residues. The CDR3 coding sequence is TGTGCCAGCAGCCAAGGGCCAGGGGACTCCTACGAGCAGTACTTC. This gives the protein CASSQGPGDSYEQYF. The full variable domain, rest sourced from reference TRBV11-2 and TRBJ2-7, is EAGVAQSPRYKIIEKRQSVAFWCNPISGHATLYWYQQILGQGPKLLIQFQNNGVVDDSQLPKDRFSAERLKGVDSTLKIQPAKLEDSAVYLCASSQGPGDSYEQYFGPGTRLTVT.

This rearrangement joins TRBV2 to TRBJ2-3; a weak D match, TRBD2 (6 bases). Trimming stripped 7 bases from V and 0 bases from J, with 11 bases between. This CDR3 region has 14 residues. Germline-derived CDR1 and CDR2 are SNHLY and FYNNEI. As DNA, the CDR3 is TGTGCCAGCATTGGGAGGAGGAGCACAGATACGCAGTATTTT. This translates into CASIGRRSTDTQYF.

Details on this clone: This same CDR3 is encoded by further DNA sequences in the sample. The chain has TRBV9 and TRBJ1-2, with 7 bases identical to TRBD1. From germline, CDR1 is SGDLS and CDR2 YYNGEE. The CDR3 covers 14 residues. The J segment lost 2 bases and the V segment lost 1 base, leaving 2 bases of the junction unmatched. The CDR3 DNA is TGTGCCAGCAGCGTAACGGGACAGAACTATGGCTACACCTTC. Translating it yields CASSVTGQNYGYTF.

The chain couples TRBV28 to TRBJ2-2; D uncertain. In germline, CDR1 is MDHEN, CDR2 SYDVKM. Trimming took off 7 bases at V and 3 bases at J, with 9 bases between the two ends. This CDR3 has 13 amino acids. The DNA of the CDR3 is TGTGCCAGCATAATGGGATACACCGGGGAGCTGTTTTTT. Translated: CASIMGYTGELFF.

Regarding this clone: This CDR3 is also generated by other DNA sequences in the sample. The genes are TRBV6-6 and TRBJ2-1; D gene unclear. The V gene lost 6 bases and the J gene lost 2 bases, with 2 bases spanning the gap. Germline CDR1 MNHNY, CDR2 SVGAGI (reference sequence). The CDR3 contains 11 residues. CDR3 DNA sequence: TGTGCCAGCAGCCCCTACAATGAGCAGTTCTTC. Its translation: CASSPYNEQFF.

The chain has TRBV5-1 and TRBJ2-7; 7 bases line up with TRBD1. CDR3 length: 14 amino acids. CDR1 is SGHRS and CDR2 is YFSETQ in the germline V gene. Trimming removed 4 bases from V and 2 bases from J; junction bases left unmatched: 6. The DNA for the CDR3 is TGCGCCAGCAGCCCACTGGGGACAGCCTACGAGCAGTACTTC. This gives the protein CASSPLGTAYEQYF. The variable domain in full, with the rest retrieved from reference TRBV5-1 and TRBJ2-7, is KAGVTQTPRYLIKTRGQQVTLSCSPISGHRSVSWYQQTPGQGLQFLFEYFSETQRNKGNFPGRFSGRQFSNSRSEMNVSTLELGDSALYLCASSPLGTAYEQYFGPGTRLTVT.

The V call is TRBV2, the J call TRBJ2-5; no firm D call. The germline V and J ends were trimmed by 3 bases and 5 bases, with 7 bases remaining between them. Germline CDR1 and CDR2: SNHLY and FYNNEI. The CDR3 loop spans 12 amino acids. The CDR3 sequence is CASSEFLETQYF. CDR3 coding DNA: TGTGCCAGCAGTGAGTTTTTGGAGACCCAGTACTTC.

Regarding this clone: Other DNA sequences in this sample translate to the same CDR3. V and J are TRBV19 and TRBJ2-7; the match to TRBD1 covers 11 bases. This CDR3 is built from 14 residues. V was pared by 8 bases and J by 3 bases, with 6 bases of the junction left unmatched. CDR1 is LNHDA and CDR2 is SQIVND in the germline V gene (reference sequence). DNA of the CDR3: TGTGCCAGTTCCCGGGACAGGGGGAGCTACGAGCAGTACTTC. This codes for CASSRDRGSYEQYF.

The gene calls are TRBV20-1 and TRBJ2-4, with 7 positions matching TRBD1. This CDR3 is built from 11 residues. Germline CDR1 is DFQATT and CDR2 is SNEGSKA (reference sequence). V shed 6 bases, J shed 10 bases, and the junction held 6 bases outside the gene matches. The DNA for the CDR3 is TGCAGTGCCGAAGGACAGGCAATTCAGTACTTC. This codes for CSAEGQAIQYF.

V gene TRBV11-3 combines with J gene TRBJ2-5, with a possible D match to TRBD2 (7 bases). Trimming stripped 1 base from V and 4 bases from J, with 10 bases between. The CDR3 contains 14 residues. From germline, CDR1 is SGHNT and CDR2 YENEEA. For the CDR3, the DNA is TGTGCCAGCAGCTTAGGGGGGGGCGCAGAGACCCAGTACTTC. It is translated as CASSLGGGAETQYF.

The chain has TRBV10-3 and TRBJ2-3, with 8 nucleotides matching TRBD2. Looked up from germline, CDR1 is ENHRY and CDR2 is SYGVKD. This CDR3 comprises 15 residues. Trimming removed 5 bases from V and 0 bases from J; junction bases left unmatched: 4. The CDR3 loop reads CAISSGSASTDTQYF. In DNA form, the CDR3 reads TGTGCCATCAGTAGCGGGAGCGCTAGCACAGATACGCAGTATTTT.

The chain recombines TRBV7-2 with TRBJ2-1; D is unresolved. CDR3 length: 13 residues. With 8 bases removed from V and 5 bases from J, the gap between germline ends came to 13 bases. Germline V gives CDR1 SGHTA, CDR2 FQGNSA. The CDR3 protein is CASHYGLNNEQFF. The CDR3 coding sequence is TGTGCCAGCCACTACGGGCTCAACAATGAGCAGTTCTTC. The full variable domain, with the rest looked up from reference TRBV7-2 and TRBJ2-1, is GAGVSQSPSNKVTEKGKDVELRCDPISGHTALYWYRQSLGQGLEFLIYFQGNSAPDKSGLPSDRFSAERTGGSVSTLTIQRTQQEDSAVYLCASHYGLNNEQFFGPGTRLTVL.

The chain uses TRBV5-8 and TRBJ1-2, with D perhaps TRBD1 (5 bases). Germline CDR1 reads SGHTS; CDR2 reads YDEGEE. V gave up 2 bases and J gave up 8 bases, with 25 bases separating them. This CDR3 region has 17 residues. The CDR3: CASSFLLTVDKAGGYTF. DNA of the CDR3: TGTGCCAGCAGCTTCCTCCTCACTGTGGACAAGGCTGGGGGCTACACCTTC.